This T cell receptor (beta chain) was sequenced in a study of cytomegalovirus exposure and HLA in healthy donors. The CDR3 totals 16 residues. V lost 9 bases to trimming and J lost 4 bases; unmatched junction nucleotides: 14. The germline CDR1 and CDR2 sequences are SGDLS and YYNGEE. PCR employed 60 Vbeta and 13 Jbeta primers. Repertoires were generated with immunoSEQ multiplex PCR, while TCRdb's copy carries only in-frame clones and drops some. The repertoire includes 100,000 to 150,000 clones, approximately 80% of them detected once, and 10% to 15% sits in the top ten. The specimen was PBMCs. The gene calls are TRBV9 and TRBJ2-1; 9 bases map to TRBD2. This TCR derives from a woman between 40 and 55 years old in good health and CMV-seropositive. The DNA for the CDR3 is TGTGCCACCCCAGGGAACCTTGCGGGAGGGTACAATGAGCAGTTCTTC. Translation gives CATPGNLAGGYNEQFF.